The 20 T cell receptor beta chains below were found in one sample sequenced in a study of CD8+CD57+ T cells in acquired aplastic anemia. The sequenced patients had an expansion of CD8+CD57+ cells seen by flow cytometry. Genomic DNA was employed as the template in profiling TCR beta VDJ and CDR3. TCRdb passed the reads through MiXCR, listing each CDR3 protein once. The repertoire holds under 200,000 distinct CDR3 sequences, with about 48% as singletons. The sequenced sample was sorted CD4+, CD8+, or CD8+CD57+ T cells (not recorded which) from PBMCs. All receptors derive from a human donor with aplastic anemia.

The V gene is TRBV2, the J gene TRBJ2-7; D is tentatively TRBD1 or TRBD2 (5 bases each). The CDR3 is made up of 13 amino acids. CDR1 and CDR2 (germline): SNHLY, FYNNEI. Trimming shortened V by 9 bases and J by 6 bases, and 18 bases separated the two germline ends. CDR3 DNA sequence: TGTGCCAGAGCGGAGGCAGGGTCGGGCGAGCAGTACTTC. Amino acid sequence: CARAEAGSGEQYF.

For this clonotype: This could be a read error, since a much larger clone is one nucleotide away. The chain recombines TRBV10-3 with TRBJ2-2; D is unresolved. CDR1 and CDR2 from the germline V gene are ENHRY and SYGVKD. V was clipped by 5 bases and J by 3 bases, with 10 bases between them. CDR3 length: 14 amino acids. The CDR3 DNA reads TGTGCCATCAGTTACGGCACATACACCGGGGAGCTGTTTTTT. Its protein is CAISYGTYTGELFF.

Ten or more counts support this clonotype. The chain has TRBV19 and TRBJ1-6; D unclear. From germline, CDR1 is LNHDA and CDR2 SQIVND (reference sequence). Trimming removed 2 bases from V and 4 bases from J, with 15 bases in between. The CDR3 extends over 17 amino acids. Here the CDR3 reads CASSIRASNGYNSPLHF. The CDR3 DNA reads as TGTGCCAGTAGTATAAGGGCCTCAAATGGATATAATTCACCCCTCCACTTT.

This clonotype appeared many times. The J gene is TRBJ1-2, the V gene TRBV6-5; 10 bases are shared with TRBD1. Trimming cost V 0 bases and J 4 bases; bases outside gene matches: 2. The CDR3 spans 15 residues. The germline V gene encodes CDR1 MNHEY and CDR2 SVGAGI. The CDR3 bases are TGTGCCAGCAGTTACTCGACAGGGGGCGGCTATGGCTACACCTTC. Its protein is CASSYSTGGGYGYTF.

The CDR3 DNA reads TGTGCCAGTAGTATGTCTACGAACACTGAAGCTTTCTTT. Translated: CASSMSTNTEAFF. The V call is TRBV19, the J call TRBJ1-1; D is unresolved. CDR3 length: 13 residues. The V and J ends lost 3 bases and 1 base respectively, with 6 bases between them. CDR1 and CDR2 from the germline V gene are LNHDA and SQIVND (reference sequence).

This clonotype showed up many times. In nucleotides, the CDR3 is TGTGCCAGCAGCGCTGGACAGGTCTTTTCGAACACTGAAGCTTTCTTT. Its protein product is CASSAGQVFSNTEAFF. The chain recombines TRBV9 with TRBJ1-1; TRBD1 agrees at 7 bases. The CDR3 extends over 16 amino acids. J lost 1 base, V lost 3 bases, and 9 bases had no gene match. Per the germline V gene, CDR1 is SGDLS and CDR2 is YYNGEE. The complete variable domain, with remaining parts taken from reference TRBV9 and TRBJ1-1, reads DSGVTQTPKHLITATGQRVTLRCSPRSGDLSVYWYQQSLDQGLQFLIQYYNGEERAKGNILERFSAQQFPDLHSELNLSSLELGDSALYFCASSAGQVFSNTEAFFGQGTRLTVV.

This clonotype was counted many times. J is TRBJ1-5 and V is TRBV11-3, with D uncertain. CDR1 SGHNT and CDR2 YENEEA come from the germline V gene. Trimming pared 1 base from V and 4 bases from J, leaving 11 bases between. The length of the CDR3 is 15 residues. The DNA for the CDR3 is TGTGCCAGCAGCTTAGGTAGCAGGTGGAATCAGCCCCAGCATTTT. Protein product: CASSLGSRWNQPQHF. Using reference TRBV11-3 and TRBJ1-5 for the parts outside the CDR3, the full variable domain is EAGVVQSPRYKIIEKKQPVAFWCNPISGHNTLYWYLQNLGQGPELLIRYENEEAVDDSQLPKDRFSAERLKGVDSTLKIQPAELGDSAVYLCASSLGSRWNQPQHFGDGTRLSIL.

V usage is TRBV19 and J usage is TRBJ2-1; 8 bases are a match to TRBD2. This CDR3 has 14 amino acids. V shed 5 bases and J 6 bases; nucleotides not matched to a gene: 6. The germline V gene has CDR1 LNHDA and CDR2 SQIVND (reference sequence). The CDR3 DNA is TGTGCCAGTAGTTCAGCGGGGGTATTCAATGAGCAGTTCTTC. Translating gives CASSSAGVFNEQFF.

This clonotype was counted many times. The genes are TRBV27 and TRBJ2-7; D assignment may be TRBD1 or TRBD2 (6 bases each). Trimming shortened V by 3 bases and J by 4 bases, and 13 bases separated the two germline ends. Per germline, CDR1 MNHEY and CDR2 SMNVEV (reference sequence). CDR3 length: 14 amino acids. The chain's CDR3 is CASSLPGGDYEQYF. The CDR3 nucleotides are TGTGCCAGCAGTTTGCCCGGGGGCGATTACGAGCAGTACTTC.

This clonotype was seen at least ten times. This chain uses TRBV5-4 with TRBJ1-3; perhaps TRBD1 as D (6 bases). V was trimmed by 2 bases and J by 0 bases, leaving 12 bases between them. The V gene's germline CDR1 is SGHNT and CDR2 YYREEE (reference sequence). CDR3 length equals 16 residues. CDR3 in DNA: TGTGCCAGCAGCTTACCCCGGACAGACTCTGGAAACACCATATATTTT. This gives the protein CASSLPRTDSGNTIYF.

This clonotype has at least ten counts. J is TRBJ1-1 and V is TRBV2; D perhaps matches TRBD1 (6 bases). Germline CDR1 reads SNHLY; CDR2 reads FYNNEI. V gave up 7 bases and J gave up 5 bases, with 14 bases separating them. The CDR3 runs to 13 residues. The CDR3 DNA is TGTGCCAGCATTTCGACAGGTGGGACTGAAGCTTTCTTT. Translated, it gives CASISTGGTEAFF.

This clonotype came up many times. CDR3 sequence: CSAFSSGRANEQFF. The CDR3 region has the DNA TGCAGTGCCTTCTCTAGCGGGAGGGCCAATGAGCAGTTCTTC. The chain joins TRBV20-1 to TRBJ2-1; the match to TRBD2 covers 12 bases. The ends lost 6 bases at V and 6 bases at J; junction bases unmatched: 6. Germline values: CDR1 DFQATT, CDR2 SNEGSKA (reference sequence). The CDR3 runs to 14 residues.

The sample holds many counts of this clonotype. The V call is TRBV6-5, the J call TRBJ1-1, with 9 bases fitting TRBD1. Germline trimming cut 10 bases from V and 9 bases from J; bases unmatched to any gene: 12. Germline V lookup: CDR1 MNHEY, CDR2 SVGAGI. The CDR3 has 13 residues. This CDR3 reads CAIPARGQGKAFF. The DNA for the CDR3 is TGTGCCATCCCGGCACGAGGACAGGGGAAAGCTTTCTTT.

This clonotype came up a few times. An end of the junction does not agree with germline; a read error may underlie this. V is TRBV4-1 and J is TRBJ2-3; D is ambiguous. Per the germline V gene, CDR1 is MGHRA and CDR2 is YSYEKL. The CDR3 is 15 residues long. The CDR3 sequence: CASSPTPTITDAQYF. The CDR3 DNA reads TGCGCCAGCAGCCCTACCCCAACAATCACAGATGCGCAGTATTTT.

This clonotype was seen only a few times. The V gene is TRBV5-6, the J gene TRBJ2-3, with D possibly being TRBD2 (6 bases). The CDR3 contains 15 residues. Per germline, CDR1 SGHDT and CDR2 YYEEEE. V dropped 0 bases and J dropped 5 bases, with 13 bases sitting between them. CDR3 sequence reads: CASSLAGLQGDTQYF. The CDR3 DNA reads TGTGCCAGCAGCTTGGCGGGACTTCAAGGAGATACGCAGTATTTT. Full variable domain (outside the CDR3, taken from reference TRBV5-6 and TRBJ2-3): DAGVTQSPTHLIKTRGQQVTLRCSPKSGHDTVSWYQQALGQGPQFIFQYYEEEERQRGNFPDRFSGHQFPNYSSELNVNALLLGDSALYLCASSLAGLQGDTQYFGPGTRLTVL.

The chain carries TRBV10-2 and TRBJ1-2; tentatively, D is TRBD1 (6 bases). Trimming pared 2 bases from V and 5 bases from J, leaving 15 bases between. Germline V CDR1 and CDR2: WSHSY, SAAADI. The CDR3 extends over 15 amino acids. In nucleotides, the CDR3 is TGCGCCAGCAGTGAGGCAGGGGTCCTTAGGTATGGCTACACCTTC. The encoded protein is CASSEAGVLRYGYTF.

As concerns this clonotype: The final CDR3 position lacks the conserved phenylalanine or tryptophan, pointing to a likely read error. V is TRBV29-1 and J is TRBJ2-7, with 7 bases fitting TRBD1. This CDR3 is built from 13 residues. Germline values: CDR1 SQVTM, CDR2 ANQGSEA. V lost 6 bases, J lost 4 bases, and 9 bases stayed unmatched. CDR3 nucleotides: TGCAGCGTCGAGACAGGGCGCCAATACGAGCAGTACTCC. As protein: CSVETGRQYEQYS.

The gene calls are TRBV25-1 and TRBJ1-5; unclear D gene. The CDR3 is 12 amino acids. The ends were cut back, 5 bases at V and 5 bases at J, with 7 bases in the middle. CDR1 is MGHDK, CDR2 SYGVNS, per germline. This chain's CDR3 is CASSRGYQPQHF. The CDR3 DNA reads as TGTGCCAGCAGTCGGGGATATCAGCCCCAGCATTTT.

This clonotype was detected many times. The chain recombines TRBV13 with TRBJ1-1, with 11 positions matching TRBD1. Germline loops: CDR1 PRHDT, CDR2 FYEKMQ (reference sequence). This CDR3 has 16 amino acids. V gave up 6 bases and J gave up 10 bases; unmatched junction bases: 16. The CDR3 nucleotides are TGTGCCAGCAGTCTTTCGGACAGGGGGCGCAGCGGTGGAGCTTTCTTT. It codes for CASSLSDRGRSGGAFF. Full variable domain (remainder filled in from reference TRBV13 and TRBJ1-1): AAGVIQSPRHLIKEKRETATLKCYPIPRHDTVYWYQQGPGQDPQFLISFYEKMQSDKGSIPDRFSAQQFSDYHSELNMSSLELGDSALYFCASSLSDRGRSGGAFFGQGTRLTVV.

This clonotype occurred a few times. The chain combines TRBV19 with TRBJ1-1, with D tentatively TRBD1 (5 bases). The CDR3 contains 14 residues. Germline-derived CDR1 and CDR2 are LNHDA and SQIVND (reference sequence). Trimming shortened V by 6 bases and J by 2 bases, and 13 bases separated the two germline ends. DNA of the CDR3: TGTGCCAGTAGGAGGGACGGGGTTAACACTGAAGCTTTCTTT. Its protein product is CASRRDGVNTEAFF.